This TCR beta chain is from a study of blood T cells in healthy people across ages. Trimming took 2 bases from V and 9 from J, leaving 21 bases between them. Germline loops: CDR1 SGHDN, CDR2 FVKESK. The CDR3 contains 16 residues. A second about 7 to 11 cycle PCR used barcoded and J-beta primers. TCRdb fed the 5' RACE reads into MiXCR, producing one record per CDR3 protein. This sample carries around 1.7 million distinct CDR3 sequences, roughly 27% of them seen once, and the ten largest clones take 7.7%. The J gene is TRBJ2-3, the V gene TRBV14, with D hard to call. Sequences were obtained from blood. The TCR comes from a woman aged 25-40 years in good health. In DNA form, the CDR3 reads TGTGCCAGCAGCCAAAATTCAGCCCTTGGCGACCGAACGCAGTATTTT. Protein product: CASSQNSALGDRTQYF.